These 3 T cell receptor beta chains were sequenced from one sample in a study of T cell repertoires in cytomegalovirus infection. TCRdb analysed the reads with MiXCR anew, one entry per CDR3 protein. The repertoire holds 350,000 to 500,000 distinct CDR3 sequences, approximately 32% seen once, with approximately 13% in the top ten. Specimen: PBMCs. All receptors come from a human donor in good health (CMV status not recorded). Some clones in this sample may be carry-over from other donors' samples.

This clonotype has more than one count but fewer than ten. This chain connects TRBV6-9 to TRBJ2-4; TRBD1 aligns across 8 bases. This CDR3 has 18 residues. Trimming took 1 base from V and 0 from J; bases not matched to a gene: 8. Germline assignment: CDR1 MNHGY and CDR2 SVAAGI. DNA for the CDR3: TGTGCCAGCAGTTATTTCGGCAGGGGGCCGCTAGCCAAAAACATTCAGTACTTC. It is translated as CASSYFGRGPLAKNIQYF.

The sample holds a few counts of this clonotype. The V call is TRBV7-6, the J call TRBJ2-6; D is uncertain. Trimming cost V 1 base and J 0 bases, with 13 bases left between them. There are 18 residues in the CDR3. Germline CDR1 reads SGHVS; CDR2 reads FNYEAQ. The CDR3 sequence: CASSLEEQSYSGANVLTF. The DNA of the CDR3 is TGTGCCAGCAGCTTAGAGGAACAGTCCTACTCTGGGGCCAACGTCCTGACTTTC.

This clonotype occurred many times. J is TRBJ2-7 and V is TRBV7-8; D may match TRBD1 or TRBD2 (5 bases each). The V end was cut by 5 bases, the J end by 7 bases, with 18 bases between. From germline, CDR1 is SGHVS and CDR2 FQNEAQ. The CDR3 loop spans 14 amino acids. This CDR3 is CASSQPRDRKEQYF. DNA for the CDR3: TGTGCCAGCAGCCAGCCCCGGGACCGCAAAGAGCAGTACTTC.